Following are 30 T cell receptor beta chains from one sample sequenced in a study of T cells after yellow fever vaccination. MiXCR, applied by TCRdb to the 5' RACE reads, yields one record per CDR3 protein. The sample comprises 300,000 to 350,000 distinct CDR3 sequences, approximately 12% of which are singletons, and about 3.3% rests with the top ten. Sequences were derived from CD4+ T cells sorted from PBMCs, sampled 45 days after the yellow fever booster vaccination. Source of these receptors: a man aged 18 to 30 who received the YFV17D yellow fever vaccine.

The table lists this clonotype with a few counts. The rearrangement joins TRBV23-1 to TRBJ2-2; unclear D gene. TRBV23-1 is treated as an ORF (open reading frame) with a function not yet certain. V was cut by 0 bases and J by 6 bases, with 5 bases left in between. The CDR3 extends over 13 amino acids. The CDR3 spells CASSQSAAGELFF. The CDR3 DNA reads TGCGCCAGCAGTCAATCAGCCGCCGGGGAGCTGTTTTTT.

In this sample, this clonotype turned up a few times. The chain links TRBV6-5 to TRBJ2-5, with D perhaps matching TRBD2 (6 bases). The CDR3 extends over 15 amino acids. Trimming pared 6 bases from V and 5 bases from J, leaving 19 bases between. CDR1 is MNHEY and CDR2 is SVGAGI in the germline V gene. This chain's CDR3 is CASRALVRAGETQYF. CDR3 DNA: TGTGCCAGCAGGGCCTTGGTGAGGGCGGGGGAGACCCAGTACTTC.

The chain has TRBV7-9 and TRBJ1-4; D is uncertain. CDR3 size: 15 residues. Trimming took 5 bases from V and 6 from J, leaving 16 bases between them. Looked up from germline, CDR1 is SEHNR and CDR2 is FQNEAQ (reference sequence). For the CDR3, the DNA is TGTGCCAGCAGCCCCCGGTACTGGGGAGATGAAAAACTGTTTTTT. Its protein product is CASSPRYWGDEKLFF.

The chain joins TRBV5-1 to TRBJ1-4, with D possibly matching TRBD1 (5 bases). V was pared by 3 bases and J by 2 bases, with 8 bases between. This CDR3 has 14 residues. CDR1 is SGHRS and CDR2 is YFSETQ in the germline V gene. The CDR3 region is CASSSGGTNEKLFF. Here the CDR3 DNA reads TGCGCCAGCAGCTCGGGGGGTACTAATGAAAAACTGTTTTTT.

This clonotype was recorded at least ten times. The rearrangement uses TRBV12-3 or TRBV12-4 and TRBJ2-2; no firm D call. Trimming took 3 bases from V and 4 from J, leaving 12 bases between them. There are 15 residues in the CDR3. In DNA, the CDR3 is TGTGCCAGCAGTTTCTGGCAGGTTCTCACCGGGGAGCTGTTTTTT. This encodes CASSFWQVLTGELFF.

The table lists this clonotype with many counts. This chain uses TRBV7-9 with TRBJ2-3; possible D gene TRBD2, 5 bases. V was pared by 8 bases and J by 6 bases, with 12 bases between. This CDR3 contains 12 residues. Per germline, CDR1 SEHNR and CDR2 FQNEAQ (reference sequence). The CDR3 DNA reads TGTGCCAGCGGTGGGAGTTGGGATACGCAGTATTTT. It encodes CASGGSWDTQYF.

This clonotype appeared a few times. The CDR3 reads CATSKDRQEAFF. The CDR3 DNA is TGTGCCACCAGCAAGGACAGGCAAGAAGCTTTCTTT. The chain employs TRBV15 and TRBJ1-1; 7 positions match TRBD1. The CDR3 spans 12 residues. The V gene's germline CDR1 is LNHNV and CDR2 YYDKDF (reference sequence). After removal of 4 bases from V and 8 bases from J, the junction contained 4 bases not matched to a gene.

This clonotype was counted a few times. The CDR3: CASSQARQRGTGELFF. The CDR3, as DNA: TGTGCCAGCAGCCAAGCCCGGCAAAGGGGGACCGGGGAGCTGTTTTTT. The J gene is TRBJ2-2, the V gene TRBV3-1; possibly TRBD1 for D (6 bases). The CDR3 loop spans 16 amino acids. Trimming removed 1 base from V and 5 bases from J, with 14 bases in between. Germline V gene sequence: CDR1 LGHDT, CDR2 YNNKEL (reference sequence).

The chain couples TRBV5-1 to TRBJ2-1, with a weak D call TRBD1 (6 bases). The CDR3 is 15 residues long. Per germline, CDR1 SGHRS and CDR2 YFSETQ. Trimming took off 6 bases at V and 5 bases at J, with 18 bases between the two ends. CDR3 nucleotide sequence: TGCGCCAGCACCCCCCGGTCAGGGGACGACAATGAGCAGTTCTTC. Residues: CASTPRSGDDNEQFF.

J is TRBJ2-1 and V is TRBV30; 8 bases are shared with TRBD1. The J segment lost 8 bases and the V segment lost 5 bases, leaving 14 bases of the junction unmatched. CDR3 size: 15 residues. Germline CDR1 GTSNPN, CDR2 SVGIG (reference sequence). CDR3 bases: TGTGCCTGGGGGACCGGGACAGGAGTTGTCTATGAGCAGTTCTTC. Protein product: CAWGTGTGVVYEQFF.

This clonotype has just a few counts. The chain couples TRBV20-1 to TRBJ2-7; D is unresolved. Germline V gene data show CDR1 as DFQATT and CDR2 as SNEGSKA (reference sequence). CDR3 length: 13 residues. The ends were cut back, 3 bases at V and 5 bases at J, with 14 bases in the middle. The CDR3 DNA follows: TGCAGTGCTAGTAACACAAGAAACCACGAGCAGTACTTC. It specifies CSASNTRNHEQYF.

CDR3 DNA: TGTGCCAGCAGTTCGGGCGCCAACTATGGCTACACCTTC. Amino acids: CASSSGANYGYTF. The chain employs TRBV6-2 or TRBV6-3 and TRBJ1-2, with unresolved D. The CDR3 runs to 13 residues. V shed 4 bases and J shed 2 bases, with 8 bases lying between them. Germline-derived CDR1 and CDR2 are MNHEY and SVGEGT.

V gene TRBV18 combines with J gene TRBJ2-4; no clear D. V dropped 6 bases and J dropped 8 bases, with 11 bases sitting between them. Germline V gives CDR1 KGHSH, CDR2 LQKENI. The CDR3 contains 12 residues. CDR3 nucleotides: TGTGCCAGCTCCCGGCGGACGGACATTCAGTACTTC. It yields the protein CASSRRTDIQYF.

The chain is built from TRBV12-3 or TRBV12-4 and TRBJ1-1; D is possibly TRBD1 (5 bases). The germline V and J ends were trimmed by 2 bases and 3 bases, with 10 bases remaining between them. This CDR3 has 14 residues. CDR3 protein: CASSLMEGDTEAFF. Here the CDR3 DNA reads TGTGCCAGCAGTTTAATGGAAGGGGACACTGAAGCTTTCTTT.

This chain joins TRBV7-2 and TRBJ1-1, with 8 bases that match TRBD1. The CDR3 runs 17 residues. In germline, CDR1 is SGHTA, CDR2 FQGNSA. Trimming removed 8 bases from V and 5 bases from J; junction bases left unmatched: 19. The CDR3 nucleotides read TGTGCCAGCCCCCGCCGGACAGGGAATGAATGGAGGACTGAAGCTTTCTTT. It translates to CASPRRTGNEWRTEAFF.

The rearrangement links TRBV4-3 to TRBJ2-1; TRBD2 might be the D (6 bases). The CDR3 runs 17 residues. Germline CDR1 LGHNA, CDR2 YSLEER. V was shortened by 2 bases and J by 3 bases, with 17 bases between the two germline ends. CDR3 sequence (DNA): TGCGCCAGCAGCCAACAGTCGCGCGGGGTTGTCTACAATGAGCAGTTCTTC. This sequence encodes CASSQQSRGVVYNEQFF.

The chain recombines TRBV5-1 with TRBJ2-5; D is unresolved. V was shortened by 3 bases and J by 0 bases, with 3 bases between the two germline ends. Germline V lookup: CDR1 SGHRS, CDR2 YFSETQ. The CDR3 totals 12 residues. The CDR3 DNA is TGCGCCAGCAGCTCCCACCAAGAGACCCAGTACTTC. The encoded protein is CASSSHQETQYF.

The chain joins TRBV15 to TRBJ2-3; D tentatively reads TRBD1 or TRBD2 (5 bases each). The V end lost 0 bases, the J end lost 1 base, and 17 bases lay between the germline ends. Germline V lookup: CDR1 LNHNV, CDR2 YYDKDF (reference sequence). This CDR3 has 18 residues. The CDR3 sequence is CATSRELWGFGGTDTQYF. CDR3 DNA sequence: TGTGCCACCAGCAGAGAGCTCTGGGGGTTTGGGGGCACAGATACGCAGTATTTT. Using reference TRBV15 and TRBJ2-3 for the parts outside the CDR3, the full variable domain is DAMVIQNPRYQVTQFGKPVTLSCSQTLNHNVMYWYQQKSSQAPKLLFHYYDKDFNNEADTPDNFQSRRPNTSFCFLDIRSPGLGDTAMYLCATSRELWGFGGTDTQYFGPGTRLTVL.

This chain links TRBV27 with TRBJ1-6; D unclear. The CDR3 has 17 amino acids. Germline-derived CDR1 and CDR2 are MNHEY and SMNVEV (reference sequence). V lost 4 bases, J lost 9 bases, and 22 bases lay in between. The CDR3: CASSSTRRGLRGSPLHF. As DNA, the CDR3 is TGTGCCAGCAGTTCCACACGCCGGGGTCTCCGCGGTTCACCCCTCCACTTT.

This clonotype was detected ten times or more. The genes are TRBV5-5 and TRBJ1-2; a weak D match, TRBD1 (5 bases). There are 14 residues in the CDR3. Trimming shortened V by 0 bases and J by 4 bases, and 10 bases separated the two germline ends. Germline loops: CDR1 SGHKS, CDR2 YYEKEE (reference sequence). The CDR3 protein is CASSLAQGGYGYTF. The CDR3 DNA follows: TGTGCCAGCAGCTTGGCTCAGGGTGGCTATGGCTACACCTTC.

This clonotype turned up a few times. The chain combines TRBV3-2 with TRBJ2-1; TRBD1, as called in the table, went unchecked against the DNA. TRBV3-2 counts as a pseudogene. The CDR3 is made up of 17 amino acids. Written as DNA, the CDR3 is TGTGCCAGCAGCCCCGGACAGGCTTTAGACTCCTACAATGAGCAGTTCTTC. This encodes CASSPGQALDSYNEQFF.

In its sample, this clonotype was seen many times. The chain joins TRBV12-3 or TRBV12-4 to TRBJ1-6; possibly TRBD1 for D (6 bases). The CDR3 contains 13 residues. With 6 bases removed from V and 7 bases from J, the gap between germline ends came to 10 bases. In nucleotides, the CDR3 is TGTGCCAGCAGCGGACAGCTGAATTCACCCCTCCACTTT. The encoded protein is CASSGQLNSPLHF.

This clonotype was seen repeatedly, ten times or more. The J gene is TRBJ2-2, the V gene TRBV29-1; 9 bases are shared with TRBD2. Germline loops: CDR1 SQVTM, CDR2 ANQGSEA. The CDR3 has 13 amino acids. The CDR3 region has the DNA TGCGTCGCGGCTAGCGGGGTTCCCGGGGAGCTGTTTTTT. Translating it yields CVAASGVPGELFF.

This clonotype has only a few counts. The chain combines TRBV9 with TRBJ2-2; unclear D gene. Looked up from germline, CDR1 is SGDLS and CDR2 is YYNGEE. V lost 0 bases and J lost 8, with 8 bases in between. The CDR3 contains 13 residues. The CDR3 bases are TGTGCCAGCAGCGTAGAGGTGTCTGGGGAGCTGTTTTTT. It specifies CASSVEVSGELFF.

The chain uses TRBV5-4 and TRBJ2-7; unclear D gene. V gave up 4 bases and J gave up 2 bases, with 13 bases separating them. The CDR3 runs to 14 residues. CDR1 SGHNT and CDR2 YYREEE come from the germline V gene (reference sequence). CDR3 nucleotide sequence: TGTGCCAGCAGCCTCGCCCAGGACCCCTACGAGCAGTACTTC. The encoded protein is CASSLAQDPYEQYF.

The rearrangement uses TRBV24-1 and TRBJ2-1; no clear D. The CDR3 is 13 residues long. Trimming took 5 bases from V and 6 from J, leaving 10 bases between them. Per the germline V gene, CDR1 is KGHDR and CDR2 is SFDVKD. CDR3 in amino acids: CATSGDKTNEQFF. The DNA for the CDR3 is TGTGCCACCAGTGGTGACAAGACCAATGAGCAGTTCTTC.

This clonotype was recorded at least ten times. The chain employs TRBV7-2 and TRBJ1-5; D is undetermined. The CDR3 sequence is 13 residues long. V lost 3 bases and J 11 bases, leaving 14 bases between the germline ends. CDR1 and CDR2 from the germline V gene are SGHTA and FQGNSA. DNA of the CDR3: TGTGCCAGCAGCTTGTACATGAACCAGGCCCAGCATTTT. Amino acids: CASSLYMNQAQHF.

This clonotype has only a few counts. The CDR3 nucleotides read TGTGCCAGCAGTTACTCAGACAGGGGGGCCAAAAACATTCAGTACTTC. Protein: CASSYSDRGAKNIQYF. J is TRBJ2-4 and V is TRBV6-5, with TRBD1 identical over 9 bases. Germline CDR1 and CDR2: MNHEY and SVGAGI. The CDR3 is 16 amino acids. J gave up 1 base and V 0 bases, and 1 base lay outside the gene matches.

The J gene is TRBJ2-7, the V gene TRBV9; D unresolved. Germline V gene lookup returns CDR1 SGDLS and CDR2 YYNGEE. V lost 0 bases and J 7 bases, leaving 14 bases between the germline ends. The CDR3 runs 14 residues. The CDR3 DNA reads TGTGCCAGCAGCGTAGCTGACCGGGTGGGAGAGCAGTACTTC. It specifies CASSVADRVGEQYF.

This clonotype was detected only a few times. CDR3 DNA sequence: TGCGCCAGCAGCTCGGGGACAGGGGTTTTACGGGAGCAGTTCTTC. Protein product: CASSSGTGVLREQFF. The V and J genes are TRBV4-1 and TRBJ2-1; 10 nucleotides align to TRBD1. This CDR3 has 15 amino acids. Trimming took 5 bases from V and 10 from J; bases not matched to a gene: 11. The germline V gene encodes CDR1 MGHRA and CDR2 YSYEKL.